Presented here are 4 T cell receptor beta chains from one specimen sequenced in a study of cytomegalovirus exposure and HLA in healthy donors (dated 2017 in TCRdb). Libraries came from the immunoSEQ multiplex PCR assay. Here the immuneACCESS table is served through TCRdb, limited to in-frame sequences with V and J called. Missing clones are a known gap in these copies; in checked studies unresolved V genes cover under half, and the rest lacks a known reason. This sample comprises tens of thousands of clones, approximately 94% of them detected only once. The ten largest clones represent 4% to 5.5% of the sample. Sequencing was done on a sample of PBMCs. The source is a man aged 18-30 years in good health and CMV-seropositive.

The rearrangement links TRBV4-2 to TRBJ1-1, with D uncertain. The CDR3 has 15 residues. V gave up 1 base and J gave up 2 bases, with 11 bases separating them. Germline V gene lookup returns CDR1 LGHNA and CDR2 YNFKEQ. The CDR3 protein is CASSQVFRINTEAFF. The CDR3 region has the DNA TGTGCCAGCAGCCAAGTTTTCCGTATTAACACTGAAGCTTTCTTT.

V usage is TRBV4-1 and J usage is TRBJ1-6; a possible D gene is TRBD1 (6 bases). CDR3 length equals 16 residues. V lost 1 base and J 4 bases, leaving 11 bases between the germline ends. CDR1 is MGHRA and CDR2 is YSYEKL in the germline V gene. Written as DNA, the CDR3 is TGCGCCAGCAGCCAAGTTATACAGGGATATAATTCACCCCTCCACTTT. It specifies CASSQVIQGYNSPLHF.

This clone was observed a single time. The chain is built from TRBV5-1 and TRBJ2-7; 7 bases match TRBD1. Losses at the gene ends were 4 bases for V and 2 bases for J; bases not matched to a gene: 6. The CDR3 has 14 residues. CDR1 is SGHRS, CDR2 YFSETQ, per germline. Here the CDR3 reads CASSEGAGTYEQYF. In DNA, the CDR3 is TGCGCCAGCAGCGAGGGGGCAGGGACCTACGAGCAGTACTTC. The full variable domain, with the rest looked up from reference TRBV5-1 and TRBJ2-7, is KAGVTQTPRYLIKTRGQQVTLSCSPISGHRSVSWYQQTPGQGLQFLFEYFSETQRNKGNFPGRFSGRQFSNSRSEMNVSTLELGDSALYLCASSEGAGTYEQYFGPGTRLTVT.

V gene TRBV2 combines with J gene TRBJ2-5, with a possible D match to TRBD2 (6 bases). The CDR3 sequence is 14 residues long. V lost 2 bases, J lost 2 bases, and 9 bases lay in between. The germline CDR1 and CDR2 sequences are SNHLY and FYNNEI. The CDR3 loop reads CASSEIAEQETQYF. As DNA, the CDR3 is TGTGCCAGCAGTGAAATAGCGGAGCAAGAGACCCAGTACTTC.